Shown below are 2 T cell receptor beta chains from a single sample sequenced in a study of T cells in localized non-small cell lung cancer. TCRdb's copy holds only in-frame clones and misses some; the assay was immunoSEQ multiplex PCR. The sample has roughly 24,000 clones; 65% to 85% are singletons. The sequences come from peripheral blood, collected before any cancer treatment. All receptors come from a man aged 40 to 69 with stage III squamous cell lung carcinoma.

The rearrangement links TRBV16 to TRBJ2-1; 13 nucleotides match TRBD2. V shed 3 bases and J 5 bases; nucleotides not matched to a gene: 1. The CDR3 sequence is 15 residues long. Per the germline V gene, CDR1 is KGHSY and CDR2 is FQNENV. CDR3 sequence reads: CASSQGLAGNNEQFF. For the CDR3, the DNA is TGTGCCAGCAGCCAGGGACTAGCGGGGAACAATGAGCAGTTCTTC.

This clone was seen a few times. V is TRBV18 and J is TRBJ1-1, with 7 bases lining up with TRBD1. This CDR3 is 14 amino acids long. The germline V gene encodes CDR1 KGHSH and CDR2 LQKENI. Trimming at V came to 4 bases and at J to 0 bases, leaving 2 bases not matched to a gene. CDR3 nucleotide sequence: TGTGCCAGCTCACAGGGACAGCTGAACACTGAAGCTTTCTTT. It codes for CASSQGQLNTEAFF.